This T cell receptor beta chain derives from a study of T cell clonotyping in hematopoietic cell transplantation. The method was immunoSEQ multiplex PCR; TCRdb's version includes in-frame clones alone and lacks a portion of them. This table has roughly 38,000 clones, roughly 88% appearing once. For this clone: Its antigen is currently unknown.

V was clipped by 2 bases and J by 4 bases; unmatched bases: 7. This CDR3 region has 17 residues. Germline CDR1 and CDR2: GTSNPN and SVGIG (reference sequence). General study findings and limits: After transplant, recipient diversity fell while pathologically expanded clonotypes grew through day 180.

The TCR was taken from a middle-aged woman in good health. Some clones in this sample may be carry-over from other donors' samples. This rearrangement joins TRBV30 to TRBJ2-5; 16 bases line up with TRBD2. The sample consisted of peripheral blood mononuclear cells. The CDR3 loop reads CAWSPGLAGGPGETQYF. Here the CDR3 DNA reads TGTGCCTGGAGTCCGGGACTAGCGGGAGGGCCGGGAGAGACCCAGTACTTC.